This TCR beta chain was obtained from a study of blood T cells in healthy people across ages. Germline V gene lookup returns CDR1 MNHEY and CDR2 SVGAGI. This CDR3 region has 13 residues. Trimming removed 6 bases from V and 2 bases from J, with 11 bases in between. Together with a sample-barcoded 5' primer, a J-beta primer mix was included in a second PCR lasting roughly 6 to 12 cycles. Using its own MiXCR run on the 5' RACE reads, TCRdb lists one record per CDR3 protein. Of approximately 320,000 distinct CDR3 sequences listed, 25% to 30% are singletons. This clonotype was counted only a few times. This clonotype originated in a woman aged 70 to 79 in good health. The sample was blood. The chain uses TRBV6-5 and TRBJ2-7; D is perhaps TRBD1 (5 bases). As DNA, the CDR3 is TGTGCCAGCAGGGATTCAGGGCCCTACGAGCAGTACTTC. It codes for CASRDSGPYEQYF.